These T cell receptor beta chains were read from a single sample in a study of T cell responses to AZD1222 COVID-19 vaccine. Only in-frame clones appear in the TCRdb table, and some are missing; sequencing was by immunoSEQ multiplex PCR. The sample yields around 120,000 clones, 90% to 95% seen once. This specimen was peripheral blood, taken on day 0 of AZD1222 vaccination. These receptors originate from an adult in good health. The CDR3 runs from the conserved cysteine through the conserved F or W. The order of the fields is clone size, D gene, V gene, J gene, CDR3 protein, CDR3 DNA. The D gene is left open where the match is weak. Clone size is stated in some rows and not others, as once, few, many or a class when expanded.

clone_size: -; d_call: -; v_call: TRBV2; j_call: TRBJ1-5; cdr3_aa: CASSSGRDSNQPQHF; cdr3_nt: TGTGCCAGCTCGTCAGGACGGGATAGCAATCAGCCCCAGCATTTT
clone_size: -; d_call: -; v_call: TRBV7-2; j_call: TRBJ2-7; cdr3_aa: CASSLDRNLPYEQYF; cdr3_nt: TGTGCCAGCAGCTTAGATAGAAATCTCCCCTACGAGCAGTACTTC
clone_size: -; d_call: -; v_call: TRBV11-2; j_call: TRBJ2-7; cdr3_aa: CASSQEVRAAYEQYF; cdr3_nt: TGTGCCAGCAGCCAAGAGGTCAGGGCGGCCTACGAGCAGTACTTC
clone_size: once; d_call: -; v_call: TRBV7-8; j_call: TRBJ1-3; cdr3_aa: CASSPRPGESGNTIYF; cdr3_nt: TGTGCCAGCAGCCCCCGACCAGGAGAATCAGGAAACACCATATATTTT
clone_size: once; d_call: -; v_call: TRBV29-1; j_call: TRBJ2-1; cdr3_aa: CSVQRVNEQFF; cdr3_nt: TGCAGCGTCCAACGCGTCAATGAGCAGTTCTTC
clone_size: -; d_call: -; v_call: TRBV6-5; j_call: TRBJ2-1; cdr3_aa: CASRPPGPTRGEQFF; cdr3_nt: TGTGCCAGCAGGCCTCCGGGCCCAACTAGAGGTGAGCAGTTCTTC
clone_size: -; d_call: -; v_call: TRBV30; j_call: TRBJ1-4; cdr3_aa: CAWISSTNEKLFF; cdr3_nt: TGTGCCTGGATAAGCTCAACTAATGAAAAACTGTTTTTT
clone_size: few; d_call: TRBD1; v_call: TRBV18; j_call: TRBJ1-6; cdr3_aa: CASSRQTGGINSPLHF; cdr3_nt: TGTGCCAGCTCACGCCAGACAGGGGGCATCAATTCACCCCTCCACTTT
clone_size: -; d_call: -; v_call: TRBV18; j_call: TRBJ1-1; cdr3_aa: CASSPKGTVPMNTEAFF; cdr3_nt: TGTGCCAGCTCACCCAAAGGGACGGTGCCCATGAACACTGAAGCTTTCTTT
clone_size: -; d_call: TRBD2; v_call: TRBV7-6; j_call: TRBJ2-2; cdr3_aa: CASNTGGSRAGELFF; cdr3_nt: TGTGCCAGCAATACGGGAGGAAGTCGAGCCGGGGAGCTGTTTTTT
clone_size: -; d_call: -; v_call: TRBV9; j_call: TRBJ2-2; cdr3_aa: CASSVGQAELTNTGELFF; cdr3_nt: TGTGCCAGCAGCGTAGGACAGGCAGAACTTACGAACACCGGGGAGCTGTTTTTT
clone_size: -; d_call: TRBD1; v_call: TRBV30; j_call: TRBJ1-3; cdr3_aa: CAWSVRVDRGTVYF; cdr3_nt: TGTGCCTGGAGTGTACGGGTGGACAGGGGGACGGTATATTTT
clone_size: once; d_call: TRBD2; v_call: TRBV6-2/TRBV6-3; j_call: TRBJ2-3; cdr3_aa: CASSEGLAGDTQYF; cdr3_nt: TGTGCCAGCAGTGAGGGACTAGCGGGAGATACGCAGTATTTT
clone_size: -; d_call: -; v_call: TRBV2; j_call: TRBJ1-6; cdr3_aa: CASTGEQAFYNSPLHF; cdr3_nt: TGTGCCAGCACCGGAGAACAGGCCTTCTATAATTCACCCCTCCACTTT
clone_size: -; d_call: -; v_call: TRBV7-2; j_call: TRBJ2-3; cdr3_aa: CASSLAVAVTDTQYF; cdr3_nt: TGTGCCAGCAGCTTAGCGGTAGCGGTCACAGATACGCAGTATTTT
clone_size: -; d_call: -; v_call: TRBV6-2/TRBV6-3; j_call: TRBJ2-5; cdr3_aa: CASSYRSQETQYF; cdr3_nt: TGTGCCAGCAGTTATAGGTCCCAAGAGACCCAGTACTTC
clone_size: -; d_call: TRBD1; v_call: TRBV10-2; j_call: TRBJ2-3; cdr3_aa: CASSGGQGVTDTQYF; cdr3_nt: TGCGCCAGCAGTGGGGGACAGGGCGTTACAGATACGCAGTATTTT
clone_size: once; d_call: TRBD2; v_call: TRBV5-1; j_call: TRBJ2-7; cdr3_aa: CASNDARGLAGAYEQYF; cdr3_nt: TGCGCCAGCAACGACGCCCGAGGACTAGCGGGAGCTTACGAGCAGTACTTC
clone_size: -; d_call: -; v_call: TRBV6-5; j_call: TRBJ2-2; cdr3_aa: CASTNTGELFF; cdr3_nt: TGTGCCAGCACGAACACCGGGGAGCTGTTTTTT
clone_size: -; d_call: TRBD1; v_call: TRBV7-9; j_call: TRBJ1-2; cdr3_aa: CASSYETPRRQGAVGYTF; cdr3_nt: TGTGCCAGCAGCTACGAGACACCCCGAAGACAGGGGGCGGTTGGCTACACCTTC
clone_size: -; d_call: TRBD2; v_call: TRBV5-5; j_call: TRBJ2-7; cdr3_aa: CASSLSGTSGREQYF; cdr3_nt: TGTGCCAGCAGCCTGTCCGGGACTAGCGGGAGGGAGCAGTACTTC
clone_size: -; d_call: -; v_call: TRBV5-1; j_call: TRBJ2-7; cdr3_aa: CASSLLGYEQYF; cdr3_nt: TGCGCCAGCAGCTTGTTAGGCTACGAGCAGTACTTC
clone_size: -; d_call: -; v_call: TRBV15; j_call: TRBJ1-1; cdr3_aa: CATSRDHGGAFF; cdr3_nt: TGTGCCACCAGCAGAGATCACGGGGGAGCTTTCTTT
clone_size: -; d_call: -; v_call: TRBV6-5; j_call: TRBJ2-3; cdr3_aa: CASMMSGGTDTQYF; cdr3_nt: TGTGCCAGCATGATGTCAGGGGGCACAGATACGCAGTATTTT
clone_size: -; d_call: -; v_call: TRBV6-4; j_call: TRBJ1-2; cdr3_aa: CASSDKGSEGGYTF; cdr3_nt: TGTGCCAGCAGTGACAAGGGCTCCGAGGGGGGCTACACCTTC
clone_size: -; d_call: TRBD1; v_call: TRBV27; j_call: TRBJ1-2; cdr3_aa: CASYSPGQGDGYTF; cdr3_nt: TGTGCCAGCTATTCACCGGGACAGGGTGATGGCTACACCTTC
clone_size: -; d_call: -; v_call: TRBV4-1; j_call: TRBJ2-7; cdr3_aa: CASSQAPAGSAYEQYF; cdr3_nt: TGCGCCAGCAGCCAAGCCCCAGCGGGCTCTGCCTACGAGCAGTACTTC
clone_size: -; d_call: -; v_call: TRBV30; j_call: TRBJ1-1; cdr3_aa: CAWSPAQGMEAFF; cdr3_nt: TGTGCCTGGAGTCCCGCCCAGGGTATGGAAGCTTTCTTT
clone_size: -; d_call: -; v_call: TRBV30; j_call: TRBJ1-2; cdr3_aa: CAWSVSLLGGVNGYTF; cdr3_nt: TGTGCCTGGAGTGTAAGCCTTCTAGGGGGGGTGAATGGCTACACCTTC
clone_size: -; d_call: -; v_call: TRBV28; j_call: TRBJ2-3; cdr3_aa: CATRDNPDTQYF; cdr3_nt: TGTGCCACCCGGGATAACCCAGATACGCAGTATTTT
clone_size: -; d_call: -; v_call: TRBV7-2; j_call: TRBJ2-5; cdr3_aa: CASSSRGGETQYF; cdr3_nt: TGTGCCAGCAGCTCGAGGGGAGGAGAGACCCAGTACTTC
clone_size: -; d_call: -; v_call: TRBV3-1/TRBV3-2; j_call: TRBJ1-6; cdr3_aa: CASSQGPVYNSPLHF; cdr3_nt: TGTGCCAGCAGCCAAGGCCCGGTATATAATTCACCCCTCCACTTT
clone_size: -; d_call: TRBD2; v_call: TRBV28; j_call: TRBJ2-1; cdr3_aa: CASSRGLAGSHNEQFF; cdr3_nt: TGTGCCAGCAGTAGGGGACTAGCGGGATCCCACAATGAGCAGTTCTTC
clone_size: -; d_call: TRBD1; v_call: TRBV3-1/TRBV3-2; j_call: TRBJ1-1; cdr3_aa: CASSPGDRVVAEAFF; cdr3_nt: TGTGCCAGCAGCCCTGGGGACAGGGTGGTGGCTGAAGCTTTCTTT
clone_size: -; d_call: -; v_call: TRBV28; j_call: TRBJ2-7; cdr3_aa: CASSSPATNGYEQYF; cdr3_nt: TGTGCCAGCAGTTCGCCGGCCACGAACGGCTACGAGCAGTACTTC
clone_size: -; d_call: TRBD1; v_call: TRBV27; j_call: TRBJ1-2; cdr3_aa: CASSFGRGQNYGYTF; cdr3_nt: TGTGCCAGCAGTTTTGGCAGGGGGCAAAACTATGGCTACACCTTC
clone_size: -; d_call: -; v_call: TRBV7-9; j_call: TRBJ2-7; cdr3_aa: CASGYRSAEQYF; cdr3_nt: TGTGCCTCCGGGTACAGGTCGGCCGAGCAGTACTTC
clone_size: -; d_call: TRBD1; v_call: TRBV10-2; j_call: TRBJ2-7; cdr3_aa: CASSERGTGDEQYF; cdr3_nt: TGCGCCAGCAGTGAGAGGGGGACAGGGGACGAGCAGTACTTC